This T cell receptor beta chain was captured in a study of healthy donors' naive CD4 and CD8 T cells. At the level of the study: A new alpha primer set targeted every functional IMGT alpha variant. Study-wide points: Positive CDR3 charge linked to CD4+ cells, negative to CD8+ cells. Homeostatic proliferation of naive T cells was not examined as a bias source.

V was shortened by 0 bases and J by 3 bases, with 18 bases between the two germline ends. The CDR3 has 19 residues. From germline, CDR1 is MNHEY and CDR2 SMNVEV (reference sequence). Comments on this clonotype: Its antigen is currently unknown.

Starting from 450 to 550 ng of total RNA, TCR libraries were made with linear amplification. Via MiXCR, TCRdb re-called the reads, giving one row per CDR3 protein. The sample contains about 200,000 distinct CDR3 sequences, nearly 75% of which appear only once. The TCR was taken from a pool of human donors in good health; the sample pools cells from several healthy donors. The rearrangement joins TRBV27 to TRBJ1-6; maybe TRBD1 (6 bases). Sequencing was carried out using naive CD4+ and CD8+ T cells sorted from blood, pooled from several donors. The CDR3 nucleotides read TGTGCCAGCAGTTTATCGATCGTCCCGGGACAAGTCTATAATTCACCCCTCCACTTT. The encoded protein is CASSLSIVPGQVYNSPLHF.